This T cell receptor (beta chain) is drawn from a study of low-dose radiotherapy and immunotherapy resistance in tumors. This CDR3 is 12 amino acids long. The germline V and J ends were trimmed by 4 bases and 9 bases, with 11 bases remaining between them. The germline CDR1 and CDR2 sequences are SGDLS and YYNGEE. Time point: after trial treatment. Treatment noted: LDRT plus nivolumab, ipilimumab, low-dose cyclophosphamide and aspirin (RACIN trial). With TRAV- and TRBV-specific primers, first-strand cDNA was made, covering the alpha and beta chains. Both a constant-region primer and a V-primer adapter served to amplify TCRs across approximately 19 PCR cycles. TCRdb itself ran the reads through MiXCR, one entry per CDR3 protein. The profile shows under 70,000 distinct CDR3 sequences, approximately 22% of them singletons. This clonotype was seen only a few times.

This receptor was taken from a male donor with prostate cancer. The material sequenced was PBMCs, taken after low-dose radiotherapy plus immunotherapy. The V and J genes are TRBV9 and TRBJ2-1; D may correspond to TRBD1 or TRBD2 (5 bases each). Here the CDR3 DNA reads TGTGCCAGCAGCCCTAGCCAGGGTGAGCAGTTCTTC. Protein: CASSPSQGEQFF.